This T cell receptor beta chain emerged from a study of blood T cell repertoires in COVID-19. Turning to the study itself: Researchers got acute and convalescent COVID-19 samples from the United States, Italy and Spain.

This clone was observed once. CDR3 length: 14 residues. CDR1 and CDR2 from the germline V gene are SGHTS and YDEGEE. J was trimmed by 1 base and V by 4 bases; bases with no gene match: 2. The protocol was immunoSEQ multiplex PCR, while the TCRdb copy is restricted to in-frame clones and leaves out a portion. The repertoire includes 150,000 to 200,000 clones, 70% to 90% of them detected once, and over 7% sits in the top ten. Specimen: peripheral blood. The TCR comes from a woman of 80 years or more in a cohort sampled during active or convalescent COVID-19. The J gene is TRBJ1-3, the V gene TRBV5-8, with TRBD1 matching 7 bases. CDR3: CASSRQGSGNTIYF. The CDR3 DNA sequence: TGTGCCAGCAGCCGACAGGGTTCTGGAAACACCATATATTTT.